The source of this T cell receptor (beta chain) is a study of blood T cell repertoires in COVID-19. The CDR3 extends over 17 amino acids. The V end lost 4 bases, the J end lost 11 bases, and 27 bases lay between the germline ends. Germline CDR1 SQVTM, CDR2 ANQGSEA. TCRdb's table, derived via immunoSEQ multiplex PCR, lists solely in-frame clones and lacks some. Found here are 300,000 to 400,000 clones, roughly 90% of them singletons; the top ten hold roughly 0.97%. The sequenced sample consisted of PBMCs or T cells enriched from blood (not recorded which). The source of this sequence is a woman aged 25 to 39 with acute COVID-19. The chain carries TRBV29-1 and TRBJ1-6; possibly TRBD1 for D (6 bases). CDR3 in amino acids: CSVGPITAGENIPPLHF. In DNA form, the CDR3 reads TGCAGCGTTGGCCCGATTACCGCAGGGGAAAACATTCCACCCCTCCACTTT.